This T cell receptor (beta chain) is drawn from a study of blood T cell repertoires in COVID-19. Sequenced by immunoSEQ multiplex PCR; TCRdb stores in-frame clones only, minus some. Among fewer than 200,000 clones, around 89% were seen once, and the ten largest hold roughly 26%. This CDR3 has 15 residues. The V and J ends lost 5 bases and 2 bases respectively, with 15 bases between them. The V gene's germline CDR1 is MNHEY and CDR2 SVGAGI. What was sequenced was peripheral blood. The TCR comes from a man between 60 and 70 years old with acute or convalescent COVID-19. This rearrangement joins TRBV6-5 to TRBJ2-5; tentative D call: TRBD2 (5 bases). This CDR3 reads CASSILRTGQETQYF. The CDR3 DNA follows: TGTGCCAGCAGTATTCTCAGGACGGGACAAGAGACCCAGTACTTC.